A selection of T cell receptor beta chains follows, all from one sample in a study of neurological immune-mediated disorders. From the 5' RACE reads, TCRdb called clonotypes with MiXCR, one entry per CDR3 protein. There are roughly 49,000 distinct CDR3 sequences in the sample; about an eighth occur only once, and 4.5% lies in the top ten. Sequenced input: PBMCs. Receptors originate from a male donor with HTLV-1-associated myelopathy (HAM/TSP). Each CDR3 is given without its conserved first and last residue. Fields, in order: clone size, J gene, V gene, CDR3 protein. Only some rows state a clone size, as once, few, many or a class for expanded clones.

>many|TRBJ2-3|TRBV20-1
SAKGGDTQY
>once|TRBJ2-1|TRBV6-2/TRBV6-3
ASSYSILKNEQF
>many|TRBJ2-5|TRBV7-9
ASSLVLHRETQY
>NA|TRBJ2-5|TRBV7-2
ASSRGAGRLGETQY
>few|TRBJ2-7|TRBV6-2/TRBV6-3
ASSREGGSYEQY
>NA|TRBJ2-3|TRBV5-5
AADKGRNSTTQY
>many|TRBJ1-2|TRBV7-9
ASSFGLGGDWGGYT
>many|TRBJ2-7|TRBV29-1
SVGGTSGNSYEQY
>many|TRBJ2-3|TRBV7-9
ASSYIETDTQY
>many|TRBJ1-1|TRBV4-2
ASSLPGGGRTEAF
>many|TRBJ1-5|TRBV6-2/TRBV6-3
ASSYALLPQH
>many|TRBJ2-1|TRBV29-1
SVVGLAGAGAVNEQF
>many|TRBJ2-3|TRBV29-1
SVEAQLAGYTQY
>many|TRBJ2-7|TRBV20-1
SARGQGNTYEQY
>NA|TRBJ1-5|TRBV5-1
ASSLGQGAGTPQH
>many|TRBJ2-7|TRBV6-6
ASNVGKNYEQY
>many|TRBJ2-3|TRBV5-6
ASSLEGRKLTDTQY
>many|TRBJ2-1|TRBV18
ASSPAGLAGGNEQF
>many|TRBJ2-4|TRBV12-3/TRBV12-4
ASSLSRGGRNIQY
>NA|TRBJ2-3|TRBV15
ATSTEQKTSTDTQY